Sequencing of this T cell receptor (beta chain) was carried out in a study of graft-versus-host responses after intestinal transplantation. General study results and limits: Some GvH clones appeared in ileal mucosa or blood before recipient bone marrow.

Points on this clone: Antigen specificity is unknown.

Trimming cost V 5 bases and J 7 bases; bases outside gene matches: 7. This CDR3 spans 14 amino acids. Germline V lookup: CDR1 SGHTA, CDR2 FQGNSA. This table comes from immunoSEQ multiplex PCR, and its TCRdb copy is limited to in-frame clones, with some not included. The table has approximately 20,000 clones, around nine tenths seen once. The rearrangement joins TRBV7-2 to TRBJ2-7; 11 bases agree with TRBD2. The TCR comes from a human patient who received an intestinal transplant, so some T cells may come from the graft donor. The sample here was bone marrow, taken about 130 days after transplant. In DNA form, the CDR3 reads TGTGCCAGCAGCCAGGGAGTAGCGGGAGGGGAGCAGTACTTC. Its translation is CASSQGVAGGEQYF.